The clone carrying this T cell receptor (beta chain) was detected many times. What it binds is not known. The data derive from a study of T cell repertoires in cytomegalovirus infection. As for the study in general: Signatures in public TCR beta sequences pointed to both CMV infection and matching HLA type. Regarding the study as a whole: CMV-specific TCR beta clonotypes restricted by HLA-C dominated the ex vivo response. Identification of carriers of CMV plus the relevant HLA was achieved through cumulative public TCR beta family frequency.

TCRdb itself ran the reads through MiXCR, one entry per CDR3 protein. The sample lists about 460,000 distinct CDR3 sequences, 10% to 12% occurring once. Trimming cost V 4 bases and J 7 bases; bases outside gene matches: 5. This CDR3 comprises 13 residues. Germline loops: CDR1 SGHAT, CDR2 FQDESV (reference sequence). This chain connects TRBV11-1 to TRBJ1-1, with 8 bases fitting TRBD1. This TCR derives from a human donor in good health (CMV status not recorded). Some clones in this sample may be carry-over from other donors' samples. Sequencing was done on a sample of PBMCs. The CDR3 nucleotides are TGTGCCAGCAGCTCCCGGACAGGGAGTGAAGCTTTCTTT. This sequence encodes CASSSRTGSEAFF.